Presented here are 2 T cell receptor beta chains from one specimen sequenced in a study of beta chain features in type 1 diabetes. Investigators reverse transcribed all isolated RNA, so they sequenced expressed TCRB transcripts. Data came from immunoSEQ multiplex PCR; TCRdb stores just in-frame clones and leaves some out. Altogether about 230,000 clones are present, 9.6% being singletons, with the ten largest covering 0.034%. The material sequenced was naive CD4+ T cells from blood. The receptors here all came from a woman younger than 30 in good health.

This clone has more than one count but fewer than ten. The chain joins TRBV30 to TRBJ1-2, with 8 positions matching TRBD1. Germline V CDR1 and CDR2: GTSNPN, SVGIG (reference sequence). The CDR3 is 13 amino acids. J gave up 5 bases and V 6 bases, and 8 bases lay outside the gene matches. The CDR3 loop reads CACPRTGFYGYTF. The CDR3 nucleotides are TGTGCCTGTCCCAGGACAGGGTTTTATGGCTACACCTTC.

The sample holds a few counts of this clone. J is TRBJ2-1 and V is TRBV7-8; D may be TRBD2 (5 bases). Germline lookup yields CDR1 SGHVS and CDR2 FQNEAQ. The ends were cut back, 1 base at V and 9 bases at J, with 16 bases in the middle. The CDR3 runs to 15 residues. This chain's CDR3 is CASSLGLHEAGEQFF. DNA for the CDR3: TGTGCCAGCAGCTTAGGGCTCCATGAGGCGGGTGAGCAGTTCTTC. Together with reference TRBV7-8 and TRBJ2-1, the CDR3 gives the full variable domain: GAGVSQSPRYKVAKRGQDVALRCDPISGHVSLFWYQQALGQGPEFLTYFQNEAQLDKSGLPSDRFFAERPEGSVSTLKIQRTQQEDSAVYLCASSLGLHEAGEQFFGPGTRLTVL.